A single sample gave rise to the 16 T cell receptor beta chains below, sequenced in a study of tumor and adjacent non-tumor tissue in lung cancer. Three rounds of nested PCR, following a modified ARM-PCR protocol, produced the TCRbeta library. TCRdb called the multiplex PCR reads again in MiXCR, with one record for every CDR3 protein. Among 120,000 or so distinct CDR3 sequences listed, 60% to 70% were seen once. RNA was extracted from bulk tissue without any cell sorting. Sequencing was carried out using lung tumor tissue. The receptors come from a man aged 30 to 39 with non-small cell lung cancer.

This chain joins TRBV6-6 and TRBJ2-1, with 8 bases identical to TRBD2. The CDR3 has 18 residues. The germline gives CDR1 MNHNY, CDR2 SVGAGI (reference sequence). Trimming took 4 bases from V and 0 from J; bases not matched to a gene: 11. CDR3 sequence reads: CASSSGNSGTSSYNEQFF. In DNA form, the CDR3 reads TGTGCCAGCAGTTCCGGGAATAGCGGGACAAGCTCCTACAATGAGCAGTTCTTC.

In the case of this clonotype: Germline is not matched at one junction end, which may reflect a read error. The chain carries TRBV7-9 and TRBJ2-4; D gene ambiguous. The length of the CDR3 is 14 residues. Germline CDR1 is SEHNR and CDR2 is FQNEAQ (reference sequence). CDR3 in DNA: TGTGCCAGCAGCTTAGTGGGCAGTTCGAAGATTCACTACTTC. It translates to CASSLVGSSKIHYF.

The V and J genes are TRBV11-1 and TRBJ2-1; maybe TRBD2 (5 bases). This CDR3 contains 18 residues. Per the germline V gene, CDR1 is SGHAT and CDR2 is FQDESV (reference sequence). V gave up 6 bases and J gave up 9 bases, with 30 bases separating them. The CDR3: CASSHPEGFAGAVSEQFF. DNA of the CDR3: TGTGCCAGCAGTCACCCTGAGGGTTTTGCAGGAGCTGTGAGTGAGCAGTTCTTC.

As for this clonotype: A much larger clone lies a single base off, so this may be a read error. The rearrangement links TRBV5-6 to TRBJ2-1; D possibly uses TRBD1 or TRBD2 (6 bases each). The V end lost 5 bases, the J end lost 7 bases, and 19 bases lay between the germline ends. The germline gives CDR1 SGHDT, CDR2 YYEEEE. The CDR3 is made up of 15 amino acids. This CDR3 reads CASSLAWGPLNEQFF. The CDR3 DNA follows: TGTGCCAGCAGTCTAGCGTGGGGGCCATTGAATGAGCAGTTCTTC.

J is TRBJ2-3 and V is TRBV5-6; 7 nucleotides line up with TRBD2. The germline CDR1 and CDR2 sequences are SGHDT and YYEEEE. This CDR3 spans 14 amino acids. The J segment lost 5 bases and the V segment lost 3 bases, leaving 6 bases of the junction unmatched. CDR3 sequence reads: CASSWLVAGDTQYF. CDR3 DNA sequence: TGTGCCAGCAGCTGGCTGGTAGCGGGAGATACGCAGTATTTT.

This clonotype showed up just a few times. At one end, the junction sequence differs from germline, possibly due to a read error. The rearrangement links TRBV12-3 or TRBV12-4 to TRBJ2-3, with D uncertain. The CDR3 length is 13 residues. CDR3 residues: CTSSLSHTDTQYF. For the CDR3, the DNA is TGCACCAGCAGTTTAAGCCACACAGATACGCAGTATTTT.

Turning to this clonotype: The CDR3 does not close with the conserved phenylalanine or tryptophan, likely indicating a read error. The chain joins TRBV6-5 to TRBJ2-5, with D maybe TRBD1 (5 bases). This CDR3 spans 14 amino acids. CDR1 and CDR2 from the germline V gene are MNHEY and SVGAGI. Trimming took off 2 bases at V and 4 bases at J, with 11 bases between the two ends. Here the CDR3 reads CASSYDDSIETQYL. CDR3 DNA: TGTGCCAGCAGTTACGACGACAGTATAGAGACCCAGTACCTC.

A few counts support this clonotype. This may be a read error: a much more frequent sequence differs by one nucleotide. J is TRBJ2-7 and V is TRBV6-2 or TRBV6-3; TRBD2 matches 10 bases. CDR1 and CDR2 (germline): MNHEY, SVGEGT. V shed 6 bases and J 3 bases; nucleotides not matched to a gene: 11. This CDR3 is built from 16 residues. The CDR3 coding sequence is TGTGCCAGCAGGGGGGCTAGCGGGAGCAATTACTACGAGCAGTACTTC. Amino acid sequence: CASRGASGSNYYEQYF.

This clonotype was recorded at least ten times. The chain links TRBV5-5 to TRBJ2-7; possibly TRBD1 for D (6 bases). This CDR3 is 12 amino acids long. Germline CDR1 and CDR2: SGHKS and YYEKEE (reference sequence). V dropped 0 bases and J dropped 6 bases, with 7 bases sitting between them. The CDR3 nucleotides are TGTGCCAGCAGCTTGGGGGGGCGCGAGCAGTACTTC. This translates into CASSLGGREQYF.

This clonotype was picked up many times. This chain links TRBV12-3 or TRBV12-4 with TRBJ2-3; 8 bases fit TRBD1. The V and J ends lost 5 bases and 15 bases, in that order; junction bases with no gene match: 13. CDR3 length: 13 amino acids. The CDR3, as DNA: TGTGCCAGCAGTCCCAGTCCCGGGACAGGTTCCTATTTT. Its protein product is CASSPSPGTGSYF.

To note about this clonotype: Since the CDR3 does not end with the conserved phenylalanine or tryptophan, this likely comes from a read error. The chain is built from TRBV20-1 and TRBJ1-2, with D unclear. The CDR3 contains 15 residues. Germline V lookup: CDR1 DFQATT, CDR2 SNEGSKA (reference sequence). V dropped 0 bases and J dropped 0 bases, with 11 bases sitting between them. This chain's CDR3 is CSAREPPSANYGYTL. The CDR3 region has the DNA TGCAGTGCTAGAGAGCCACCTTCCGCTAACTATGGCTACACCCTC.

With regard to this clonotype: The junction does not match germline at one end; this may be a read error. The chain carries TRBV11-2 and TRBJ2-2; maybe TRBD2 (6 bases). The germline CDR1 and CDR2 sequences are SGHAT and FQNNGV. This CDR3 comprises 16 residues. DNA of the CDR3: TGTGCCAGCAGCTTAGCGATGGCGGGGAACACCGGGGAGCTATTTTTT. Translated, it gives CASSLAMAGNTGELFF.

Concerning this clonotype itself: One end of the junction does not line up with germline, which may come from a read error. The chain carries TRBV20-1 and TRBJ1-6; D perhaps matches TRBD1 (6 bases). Germline V gene sequence: CDR1 DFQATT, CDR2 SNEGSKA (reference sequence). This CDR3 is 12 amino acids long. The DNA for the CDR3 is TGCTGTGGTAGAGGGACAAATTCGCCCCTCCACTTT. Translation: CCGRGTNSPLHF.

The rearrangement links TRBV20-1 to TRBJ2-3, with D perhaps assigned TRBD1 or TRBD2 (5 bases each). V was clipped by 2 bases and J by 11 bases, with 32 bases between them. The germline gives CDR1 DFQATT, CDR2 SNEGSKA (reference sequence). The CDR3 length is 18 residues. The CDR3 DNA sequence: TGCAGTGCTAGATACAATCAGAGGGGCTCGTATAAGACAGATGTGCAGTATTTT. This encodes CSARYNQRGSYKTDVQYF.

A remark on this clonotype: A junction end diverges from the germline sequence, so it may reflect a read error. In DNA, the CDR3 is TGTACCAGCAAAGGAGACACCGAGCAGTACTTC. Translation: CTSKGDTEQYF. The chain carries TRBV5-4 and TRBJ2-7; D call uncertain. The CDR3 totals 11 residues. The germline CDR1 and CDR2 sequences are SGHNT and YYREEE (reference sequence).

This chain connects TRBV11-2 to TRBJ2-1; D may correspond to TRBD1 or TRBD2 (5 bases each). The CDR3 loop spans 14 amino acids. Trimming pared 5 bases from V and 7 bases from J, leaving 15 bases between. Germline V gene lookup returns CDR1 SGHAT and CDR2 FQNNGV. The CDR3 reads CASSPTGTWNEQFF. The CDR3 bases are TGTGCCAGCAGCCCCACCGGGACGTGGAATGAGCAGTTCTTC.